This T cell receptor beta chain was captured in a study of T cell responses to AZD1222 COVID-19 vaccine. Worth noting for this clone: Its antigen is not identified.

The CDR3 loop spans 14 amino acids. The trim removed 8 bases at V and 6 bases at J, leaving 10 bases unmatched. In germline, CDR1 is SNHLY, CDR2 FYNNEI. Notes on the study in general: Seropositive at baseline were only a handful of AZD1222 recipients. Clonal diversity was possibly underestimated; the donors were predominantly white British and more often female. Targets within unmutated variant regions were reportedly found for nearly half of spike-specific TCRs.

The table came from immunoSEQ multiplex PCR; TCRdb's copy has only in-frame clones and leaves some out. The repertoire holds 150,000 or so clones, with 70% to 90% as singletons. The sequence came from an adult in good health. The chain joins TRBV2 to TRBJ1-5; 7 bases line up with TRBD1. The source was peripheral blood, collected on day 0 of AZD1222 vaccination. The CDR3 bases are TGTGCCAGCGGGAGTAGGGAGGGGGCTCAGCCCCAGCATTTT. Its protein is CASGSREGAQPQHF.